This T cell receptor beta chain comes out of a study of spatial heterogeneity in lung cancer. Study background: Beta-chain sequences were consistently detected more often than alpha-chain sequences.

Every TCR cDNA molecule bore a unique molecular identifier. MiXCR, run by TCRdb on the 5' RACE reads, gives a single entry per CDR3 protein. This sample has about 26,000 distinct CDR3 sequences, with 13% found just once. This CDR3 has 17 amino acids. The V segment lost 4 bases and the J segment 5 bases; nucleotides outside the gene matches: 12. Germline CDR1 and CDR2: SGHVS and FQNEAQ. Whole-study results and caveats: Expanded tumor TCRs that were ubiquitous appeared in blood more at resection than follow-up.

In this sample, this clonotype turned up many times. Its antigen is as yet unknown. Time point indicated: sample taken at primary tumor resection. Extraction of whole RNA from tumor, nontumor lung or frozen PBMC preceded unsorted sequencing. Donation came from some 72 patients with untreated early-stage non-small cell lung cancer. Sequencing used PBMCs, obtained at surgery. This sequence joins TRBV7-8 and TRBJ2-5; 11 bases map to TRBD2. The clonotype comes from a female donor with early-stage non-small cell lung cancer. The CDR3 reads CASSYPTSGSGRETQYF. The CDR3 nucleotides read TGTGCCAGCAGCTATCCCACTAGCGGGAGTGGCCGGGAGACCCAGTACTTC.